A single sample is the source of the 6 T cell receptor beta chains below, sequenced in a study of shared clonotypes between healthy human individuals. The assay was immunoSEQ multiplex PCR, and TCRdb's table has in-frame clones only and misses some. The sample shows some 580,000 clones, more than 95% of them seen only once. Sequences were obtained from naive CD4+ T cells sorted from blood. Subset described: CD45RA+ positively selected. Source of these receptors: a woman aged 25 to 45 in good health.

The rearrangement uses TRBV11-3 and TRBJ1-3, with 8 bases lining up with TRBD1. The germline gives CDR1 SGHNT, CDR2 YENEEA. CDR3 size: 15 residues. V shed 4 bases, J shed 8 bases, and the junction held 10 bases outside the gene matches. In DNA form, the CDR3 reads TGTGCCAGCAGCTCAGGACAGGGACCTGAGGACACCATATATTTT. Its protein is CASSSGQGPEDTIYF.

This chain's CDR3 is CASSKDSSNDEQFF. The CDR3 coding sequence is TGTGCCAGCAGCAAAGACTCGTCCAATGATGAGCAGTTCTTC. The rearrangement uses TRBV2 and TRBJ2-1; no clear D gene. The CDR3 loop spans 14 amino acids. V dropped 6 bases and J dropped 8 bases, with 17 bases sitting between them. CDR1 is SNHLY, CDR2 FYNNEI, per germline.

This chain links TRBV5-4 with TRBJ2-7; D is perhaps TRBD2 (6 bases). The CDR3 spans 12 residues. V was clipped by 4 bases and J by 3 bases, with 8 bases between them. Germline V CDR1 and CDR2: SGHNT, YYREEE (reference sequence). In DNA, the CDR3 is TGTGCCAGCAGCACTAGCAGCTACGAGCAGTACTTC. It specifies CASSTSSYEQYF.

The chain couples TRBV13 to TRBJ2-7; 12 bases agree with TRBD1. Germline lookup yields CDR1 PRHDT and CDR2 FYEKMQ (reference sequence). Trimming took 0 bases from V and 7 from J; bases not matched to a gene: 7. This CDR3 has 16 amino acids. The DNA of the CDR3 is TGTGCCAGCAGCTTAGGTCCGGGACAGGGGGCGAGGGAGCAGTACTTC. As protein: CASSLGPGQGAREQYF.

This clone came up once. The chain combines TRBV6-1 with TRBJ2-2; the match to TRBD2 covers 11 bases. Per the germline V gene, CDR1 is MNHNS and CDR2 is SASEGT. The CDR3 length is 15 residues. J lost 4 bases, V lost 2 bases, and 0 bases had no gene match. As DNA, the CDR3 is TGTGCCAGCAGTGAAACTAGCGGGAGCACCGGGGAGCTGTTTTTT. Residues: CASSETSGSTGELFF.

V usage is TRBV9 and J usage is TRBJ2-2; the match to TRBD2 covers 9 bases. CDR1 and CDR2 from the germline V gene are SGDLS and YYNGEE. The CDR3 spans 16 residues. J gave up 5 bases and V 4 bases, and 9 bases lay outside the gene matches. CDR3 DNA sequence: TGTGCCAGCAGCCCCCCCGGACTAGCGTTTACCGGGGAGCTGTTTTTT. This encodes CASSPPGLAFTGELFF.